The clone carrying this T cell receptor beta chain was seen at least ten times. The TCR beta library used iRepertoire HTBI primers with Arm-PCR amplification of CDR3. TCRdb re-analysed the multiplex PCR reads in MiXCR, keeping a single row per CDR3 protein. Of 350,000 to 500,000 distinct CDR3 sequences listed, approximately 16% are singletons. The data are from a study of regulatory T cells in long-lasting Graves disease. Time point indicated: newly diagnosed GD, antithyroid drugs for less than 3 months. PBMC-derived RNA was used for the TCR library. These same data were also listed under a study on T cells in Graves' hyperthyroidism and ophthalmopathy.

This material consisted of peripheral blood mononuclear cells (PBMCs), taken at new diagnosis, from a patient treated with antithyroid drugs. This clonotype originated in a woman aged 25 to 39 with Graves disease.

CDR3 sequence: CASSSGGVYGNTEAFF. CDR3 coding DNA: TGCGCCAGCAGCTCCGGGGGCGTATACGGGAACACTGAAGCTTTCTTT. The rearrangement joins TRBV5-1 to TRBJ1-1; a weak D match, TRBD1 (6 bases). Germline lookup yields CDR1 SGHRS and CDR2 YFSETQ. The ends were cut back, 3 bases at V and 1 base at J, with 16 bases in the middle. This CDR3 is built from 16 residues.